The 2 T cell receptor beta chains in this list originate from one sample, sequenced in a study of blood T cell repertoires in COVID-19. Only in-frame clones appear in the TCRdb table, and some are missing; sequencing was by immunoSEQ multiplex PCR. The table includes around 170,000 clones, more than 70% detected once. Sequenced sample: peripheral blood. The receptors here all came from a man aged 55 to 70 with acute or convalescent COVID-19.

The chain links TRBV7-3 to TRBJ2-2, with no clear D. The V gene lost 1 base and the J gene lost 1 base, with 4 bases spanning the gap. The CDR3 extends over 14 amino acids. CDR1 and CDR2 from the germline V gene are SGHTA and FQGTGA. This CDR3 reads CASSLNGNTGELFF. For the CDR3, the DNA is TGTGCCAGCAGCTTAAACGGGAACACCGGGGAGCTGTTTTTT.

In DNA form, the CDR3 reads TGCGCCAGCAGCTTCGGACAGGGGGCGAATGGCTACACCTTC. This codes for CASSFGQGANGYTF. The chain recombines TRBV5-1 with TRBJ1-2; 11 nucleotides align to TRBD1. The CDR3 is made up of 14 amino acids. In germline, CDR1 is SGHRS, CDR2 YFSETQ. The V gene end was trimmed by 2 bases and the J gene end by 6 bases; junction bases not matched to a gene: 3.